The rows below give T cell receptor beta chains drawn from one sample of a study of blood T cell repertoires in COVID-19. Clones were sequenced by immunoSEQ multiplex PCR, and TCRdb holds only the in-frame ones, with some missing. The sample lists 70,000 to 95,000 clones, around 90% seen once, with approximately 4.8% in the top ten. Sequenced material: peripheral blood. The receptors stem from a woman aged 80 or over with active COVID-19. Each CDR3 is given with its conserved first and last residue. Fields, in order: D gene, clone size, CDR3 length, V gene, J gene, CDR3 DNA, CDR3 protein. A D gene is named only where the DNA matches it firmly. Size is omitted from some rows. Given values are once, few, many or a class for expanded clones.

TRBD2	-	15	TRBV6-2/TRBV6-3	TRBJ2-1	TGTGCCAGCAGTCCCTGGGGAGCGGGAGTGGCTGAGCAGTTCTTC	CASSPWGAGVAEQFF
-	-	15	TRBV18	TRBJ1-2	TGTGCCAGCTCACCAGGTACAGGATACAACTATGGCTACACCTTC	CASSPGTGYNYGYTF
-	-	15	TRBV28	TRBJ2-7	TGTGCCAGCAGCCGTGGACAGCGAAGCTCCTACGAGCAGTACTTC	CASSRGQRSSYEQYF
TRBD1	-	15	TRBV5-5	TRBJ1-1	TGTGCCAGCAGCATCAAGGGGACAGCAAACACTGAAGCTTTCTTT	CASSIKGTANTEAFF
TRBD2	once	16	TRBV5-4	TRBJ2-3	TGTGCCAGCAGCCCGCCGTTAGCGGGAGGGCGGGGTACGCAGTATTTT	CASSPPLAGGRGTQYF
TRBD1	once	14	TRBV5-1	TRBJ1-3	TGCGCCAGCAGAAGGGACAGCTCTGGAAACACCATATATTTT	CASRRDSSGNTIYF
TRBD2	once	19	TRBV9	TRBJ2-7	TGTGCCAGCAGCGTATGGAGCGGGGCGGGAGGGCCGTTCAGCTACGAGCAGTACTTC	CASSVWSGAGGPFSYEQYF
TRBD2	-	14	TRBV6-2/TRBV6-3	TRBJ2-1	TGTGCCAGCAGTTTACTAGCGGGAGTTAGTGAGCAGTTCTTC	CASSLLAGVSEQFF
-	-	19	TRBV6-2/TRBV6-3	TRBJ2-7	TGTGCCAGCAGTTACTCGGGAGAACGAGGCAGTTGGAGCTCCTACGAGCAGTACTTC	CASSYSGERGSWSSYEQYF
-	-	17	TRBV6-2/TRBV6-3	TRBJ1-2	TGTGCCAGCAGCGACTCTCCCCCGCGAGGGCTTTGGACGGGCTACACCTTC	CASSDSPPRGLWTGYTF
-	-	14	TRBV7-8	TRBJ1-5	TGTGCCAGCAGCTTAGCGCCTTCGGTCCAGCCCCAGCATTTT	CASSLAPSVQPQHF
-	-	13	TRBV28	TRBJ1-2	TGTGCCAGTAGTCCCGGGATCCACTATGGCTACACCTTC	CASSPGIHYGYTF